This TCR beta chain was captured by sequencing in a study of control samples from healthy donors and cancer patients. There are 14 residues in the CDR3. CDR1 SQVTM and CDR2 ANQGSEA come from the germline V gene. Between the trimmed V and J ends, which lost 4 bases and 7 bases, there was a span of 19 bases. Profiled with immunoSEQ multiplex PCR; TCRdb holds only in-frame clones, not every one. This sample has fewer than 200,000 clones, with around nine tenths found just once. The sample comprised blood. The rearrangement joins TRBV29-1 to TRBJ1-2, with a possible D match to TRBD1 (5 bases). The source of this sequence is a man younger than 40 in good health. Here the CDR3 reads CSVVLTQGFSGYTF. The CDR3 bases are TGCAGCGTTGTCCTAACCCAGGGTTTTAGTGGCTACACCTTC. Full variable domain (outside the CDR3, taken from reference TRBV29-1 and TRBJ1-2): SAVISQKPSRDICQRGTSLTIQCQVDSQVTMMFWYRQQPGQSLTLIATANQGSEATYESGFVIDKFPISRPNLTFSTLTVSNMSPEDSSIYLCSVVLTQGFSGYTFGSGTRLTVV.